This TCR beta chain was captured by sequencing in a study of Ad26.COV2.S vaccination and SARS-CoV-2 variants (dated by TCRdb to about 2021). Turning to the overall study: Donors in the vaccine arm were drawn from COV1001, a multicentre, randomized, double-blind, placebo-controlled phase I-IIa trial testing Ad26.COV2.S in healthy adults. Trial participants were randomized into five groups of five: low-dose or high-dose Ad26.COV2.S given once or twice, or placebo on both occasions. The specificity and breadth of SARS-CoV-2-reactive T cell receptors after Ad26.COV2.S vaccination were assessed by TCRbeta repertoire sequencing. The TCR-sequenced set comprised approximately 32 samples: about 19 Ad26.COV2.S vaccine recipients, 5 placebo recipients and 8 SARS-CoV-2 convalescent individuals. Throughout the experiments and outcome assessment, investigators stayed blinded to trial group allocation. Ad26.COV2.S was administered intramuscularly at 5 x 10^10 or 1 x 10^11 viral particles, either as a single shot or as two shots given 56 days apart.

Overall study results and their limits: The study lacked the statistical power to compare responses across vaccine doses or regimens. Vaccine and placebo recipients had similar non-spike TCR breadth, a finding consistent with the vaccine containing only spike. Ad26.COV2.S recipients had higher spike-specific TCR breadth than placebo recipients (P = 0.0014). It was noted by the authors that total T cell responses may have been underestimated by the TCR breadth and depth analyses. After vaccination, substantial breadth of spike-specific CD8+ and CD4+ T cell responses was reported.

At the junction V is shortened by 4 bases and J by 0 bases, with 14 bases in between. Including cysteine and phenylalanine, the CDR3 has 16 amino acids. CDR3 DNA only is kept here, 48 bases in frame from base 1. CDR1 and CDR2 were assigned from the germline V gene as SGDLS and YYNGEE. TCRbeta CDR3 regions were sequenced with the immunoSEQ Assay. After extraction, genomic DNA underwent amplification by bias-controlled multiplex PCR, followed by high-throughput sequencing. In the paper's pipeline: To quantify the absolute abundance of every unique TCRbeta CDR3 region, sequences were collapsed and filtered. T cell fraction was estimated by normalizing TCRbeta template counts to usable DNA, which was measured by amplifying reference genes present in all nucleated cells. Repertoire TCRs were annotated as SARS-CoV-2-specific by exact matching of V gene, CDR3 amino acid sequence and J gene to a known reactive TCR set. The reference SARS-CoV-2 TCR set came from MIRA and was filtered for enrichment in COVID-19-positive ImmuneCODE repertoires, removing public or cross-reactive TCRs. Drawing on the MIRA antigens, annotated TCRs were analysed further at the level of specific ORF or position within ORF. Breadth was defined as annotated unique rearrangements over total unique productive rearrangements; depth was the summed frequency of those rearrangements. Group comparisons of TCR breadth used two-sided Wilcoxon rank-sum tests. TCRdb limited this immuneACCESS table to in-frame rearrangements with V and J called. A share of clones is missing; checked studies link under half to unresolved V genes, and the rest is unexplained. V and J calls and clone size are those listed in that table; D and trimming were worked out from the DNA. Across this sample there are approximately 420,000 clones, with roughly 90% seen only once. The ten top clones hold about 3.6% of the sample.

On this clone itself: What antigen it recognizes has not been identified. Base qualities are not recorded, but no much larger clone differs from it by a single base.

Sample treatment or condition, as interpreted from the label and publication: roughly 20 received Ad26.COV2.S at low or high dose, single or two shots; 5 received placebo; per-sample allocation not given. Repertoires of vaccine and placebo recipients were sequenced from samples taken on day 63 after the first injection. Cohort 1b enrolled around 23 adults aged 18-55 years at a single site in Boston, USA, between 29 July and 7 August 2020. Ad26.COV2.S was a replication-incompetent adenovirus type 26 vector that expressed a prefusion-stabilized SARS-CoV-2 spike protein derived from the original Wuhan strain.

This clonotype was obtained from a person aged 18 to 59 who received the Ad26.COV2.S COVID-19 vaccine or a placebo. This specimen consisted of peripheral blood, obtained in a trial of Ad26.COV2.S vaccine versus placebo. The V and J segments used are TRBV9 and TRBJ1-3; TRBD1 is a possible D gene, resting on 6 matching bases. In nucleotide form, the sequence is TGTGCCAGCAGCCCAGAGGGGGGGTACTCTGGAAACACCATATATTTT. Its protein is CASSPEGGYSGNTIYF.